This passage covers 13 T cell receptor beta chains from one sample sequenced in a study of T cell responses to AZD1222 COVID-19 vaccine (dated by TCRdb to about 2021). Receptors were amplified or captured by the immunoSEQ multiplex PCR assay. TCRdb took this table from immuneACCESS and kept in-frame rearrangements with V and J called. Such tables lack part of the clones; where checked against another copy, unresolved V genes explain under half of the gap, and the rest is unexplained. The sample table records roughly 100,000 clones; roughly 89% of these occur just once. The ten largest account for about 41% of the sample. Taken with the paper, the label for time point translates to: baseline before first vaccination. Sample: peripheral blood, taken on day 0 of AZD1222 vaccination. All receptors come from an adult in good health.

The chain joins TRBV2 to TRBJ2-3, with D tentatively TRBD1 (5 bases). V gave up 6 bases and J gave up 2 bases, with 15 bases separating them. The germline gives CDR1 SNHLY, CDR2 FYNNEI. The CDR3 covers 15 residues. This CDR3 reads CASRVQGRVTDTQYF. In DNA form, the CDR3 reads TGTGCCAGCAGAGTTCAGGGTAGGGTCACAGATACGCAGTATTTT.

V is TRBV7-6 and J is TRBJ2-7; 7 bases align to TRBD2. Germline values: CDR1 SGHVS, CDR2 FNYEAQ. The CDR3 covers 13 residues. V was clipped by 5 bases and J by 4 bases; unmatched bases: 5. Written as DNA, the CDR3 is TGTGCCAGCAGCCCTGGGGGGGTTTACGAGCAGTACTTC. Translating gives CASSPGGVYEQYF.

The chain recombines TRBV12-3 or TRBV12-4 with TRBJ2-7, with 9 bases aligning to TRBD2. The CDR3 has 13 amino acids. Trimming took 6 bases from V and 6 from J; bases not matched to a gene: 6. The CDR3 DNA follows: TGTGCCAGCAGCGCAGGACTAGCGCGCGAGCAGTACTTC. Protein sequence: CASSAGLAREQYF.

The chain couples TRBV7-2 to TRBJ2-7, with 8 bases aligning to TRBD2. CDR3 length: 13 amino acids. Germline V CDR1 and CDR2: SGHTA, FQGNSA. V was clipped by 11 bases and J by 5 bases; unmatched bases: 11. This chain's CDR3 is CAASGGPLNEQYF. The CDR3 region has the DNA TGTGCCGCCAGCGGGGGCCCTCTCAACGAGCAGTACTTC.

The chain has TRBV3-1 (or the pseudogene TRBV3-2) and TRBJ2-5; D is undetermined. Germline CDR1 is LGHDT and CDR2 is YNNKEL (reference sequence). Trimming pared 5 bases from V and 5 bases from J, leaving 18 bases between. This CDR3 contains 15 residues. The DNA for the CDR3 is TGTGCCAGCAGCTTCCTGATCTCTTTCTCTGAGACCCAGTACTTC. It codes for CASSFLISFSETQYF.

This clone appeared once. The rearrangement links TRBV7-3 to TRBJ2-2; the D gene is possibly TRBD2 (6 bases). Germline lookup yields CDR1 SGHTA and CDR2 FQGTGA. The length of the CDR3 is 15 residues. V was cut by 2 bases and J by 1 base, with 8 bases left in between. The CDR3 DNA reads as TGTGCCAGCAGCTTAGGCGGGGTGAACACCGGGGAGCTGTTTTTT. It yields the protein CASSLGGVNTGELFF.

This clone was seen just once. The chain's CDR3 is CASSSDGTTDTQYF. CDR3 coding DNA: TGTGCCAGCAGCTCGGACGGTACGACAGATACGCAGTATTTT. The V call is TRBV7-9, the J call TRBJ2-3, with D hard to call. This CDR3 spans 14 amino acids. The V end lost 4 bases, the J end lost 3 bases, and 11 bases lay between the germline ends. The V gene's germline CDR1 is SEHNR and CDR2 FQNEAQ (reference sequence).

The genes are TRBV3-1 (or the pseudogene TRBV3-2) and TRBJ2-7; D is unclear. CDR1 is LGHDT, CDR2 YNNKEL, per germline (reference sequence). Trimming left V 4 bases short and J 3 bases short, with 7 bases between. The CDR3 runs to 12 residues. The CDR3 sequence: CASSRTSYEQYF. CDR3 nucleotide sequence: TGTGCCAGCAGCCGAACAAGCTACGAGCAGTACTTC.

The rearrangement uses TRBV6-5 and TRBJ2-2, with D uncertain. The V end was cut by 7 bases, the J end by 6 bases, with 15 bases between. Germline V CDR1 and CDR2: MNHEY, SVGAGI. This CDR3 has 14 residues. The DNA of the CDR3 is TGTGCCAGCAATAGCCCCGCAACCGCCGGGGAGCTGTTTTTT. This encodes CASNSPATAGELFF.

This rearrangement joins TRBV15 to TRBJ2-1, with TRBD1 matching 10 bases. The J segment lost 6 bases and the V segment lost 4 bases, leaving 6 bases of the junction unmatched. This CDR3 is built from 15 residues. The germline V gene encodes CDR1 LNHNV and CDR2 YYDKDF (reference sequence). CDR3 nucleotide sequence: TGTGCCACCAGCACTTGGACAGGGGGTGGCAATGAGCAGTTCTTC. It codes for CATSTWTGGGNEQFF.

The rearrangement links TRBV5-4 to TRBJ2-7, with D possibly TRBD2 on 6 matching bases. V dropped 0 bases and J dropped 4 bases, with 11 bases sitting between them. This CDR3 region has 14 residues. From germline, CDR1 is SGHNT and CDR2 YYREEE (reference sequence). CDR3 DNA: TGTGCCAGCAGCTTGGACCTAGCGACATACGAGCAGTACTTC. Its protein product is CASSLDLATYEQYF.

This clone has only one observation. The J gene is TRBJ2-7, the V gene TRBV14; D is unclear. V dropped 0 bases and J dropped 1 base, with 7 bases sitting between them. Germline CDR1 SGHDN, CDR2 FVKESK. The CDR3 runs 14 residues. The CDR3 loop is CASSQDRISYEQYF. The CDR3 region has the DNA TGTGCCAGCAGCCAAGATCGGATTTCCTACGAGCAGTACTTC.

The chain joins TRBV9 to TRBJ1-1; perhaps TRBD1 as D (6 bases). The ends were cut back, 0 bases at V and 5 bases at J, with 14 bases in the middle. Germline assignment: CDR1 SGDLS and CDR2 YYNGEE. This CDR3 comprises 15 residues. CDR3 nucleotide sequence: TGTGCCAGCAGCGTAGGAGGGGGGGCTAGTACTGAAGCTTTCTTT. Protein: CASSVGGGASTEAFF. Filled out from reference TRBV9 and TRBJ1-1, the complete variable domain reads DSGVTQTPKHLITATGQRVTLRCSPRSGDLSVYWYQQSLDQGLQFLIQYYNGEERAKGNILERFSAQQFPDLHSELNLSSLELGDSALYFCASSVGGGASTEAFFGQGTRLTVV.